This TCR beta chain was recovered during a study of RUNX1 and TCR beta rearrangement in T-cell leukemia (dated by TCRdb to the early 2020s). About the study as a whole: The comparison of TCR beta rearrangements and CDR3 junctions set under 15 T-ALLs carrying mono-allelic acquired RUNX1 mutations against roughly ten T-ALLs that were RUNX1 wildtype. The RUNX1 wildtype T-ALLs were matched on an immature maturation arrest stage, which was defined as the absence of cytoplasmic or surface TCR beta protein. For comparison with results from a Runx1 knockout mouse model, TCR beta rearrangements in human T-ALL were analyzed. The RUNX1 mutation status of the T-ALL cases had been established in an earlier study. TCR rearrangements were assessed by Genescan analysis after EuroClonality multiplex PCR on genomic DNA. To allow a comparison of D1 versus D2 segments, the RUNX1 wildtype T-ALLs were chosen so that each carried at least incomplete clonal TCR beta rearrangements. The multicentric trials were GRAALL-2003 and GRAALL-2005. Every RUNX1 mutation in the mutated group was heterozygous, with approximately 9 located in the Runt homology domain and a few in the transactivation domain. RUNX1-mutated T-ALLs spanned more diverse maturation arrest stages, including cases arrested before TCR beta rearrangement onset.

For oncotyping and quantification of minimal residual disease, T-ALL samples were taken at diagnosis from children and adults treated according to protocol. The library relied on PCR. Sequenced on an Illumina MiSeq. Next generation amplicon sequencing was used to characterize TCR beta DJ and VDJ rearrangements. In the original analysis: Clonal TCR beta rearrangements were identified by analyzing amplicon sequencing data with the Vidjil software. Characteristics of TCR beta rearrangements in the RUNX1-mutated versus wildtype groups were compared using two-tailed Fisher exact tests. TCRdb reprocessed the public reads (quality trimming at Q25 with fastp, clone calling with MiXCR) and kept in-frame beta chains. Merged by CDR3 protein, the rows form single entries marked with the most common genes and DNA. V and J calls and clone size were set by TCRdb, not the authors. A total of about 160 distinct CDR3 sequences appear in this sample, more than 40% of them only once. About 70% of the sample lies in the top ten.

The full study reports these points: Because too few clonal rearrangements were available, TCR beta CDR3 length and D segment truncation in T-ALLs could not be evaluated. In clonal rearrangements, TCR beta D1 segment usage was not significantly different between RUNX1-mutated (around 80%) and wildtype (about 60%) T-ALLs. Clonal TCR beta rearrangements were carried by fewer RUNX1-mutated T-ALLs (about 60%) than has been reported for T-ALL generally (over 75%). Usage of the TCR beta J1 cluster was similar in RUNX1-mutated and wildtype T-ALLs, showing no significant difference.

This clonotype counts as large (0.1 to 1%). There is no known antigen for this receptor. No much larger clonotype is one base removed from it; base qualities were not supplied. Via the germline V gene, CDR1 is LGHNA and CDR2 YSLEER. The germline V and J ends show losses of 4 bases and 0 bases respectively, and no gene match explains 9 bases of the junction. The cysteine opens and the phenylalanine closes a CDR3 of 16 amino acids. Only the CDR3 DNA stays, 48 bases, in frame from base 1. Rearrangement joined TRBV4-3 to TRBJ2-7, and 7 junction bases match TRBD2. Sequenced sample: blood. This clonotype was sampled from a female donor with T-cell acute lymphoblastic leukemia. In nucleotides, the sequence is TGCGCCAGCAGCCGAGAGAGCGGGGTAAGCTCCTACGAGCAGTACTTC. Its protein reads: CASSRESGVSSYEQYF.